The present entry profiles one T cell receptor (beta chain) with its context. The data belong to a study of blood T cell repertoires in COVID-19. The overall study: The United States, Italy and Spain provided the acute and convalescent COVID-19 samples. Nucleic acid was either cDNA or gDNA, and it came from T cells, B-cell-depleted T cells, or PBMCs.

The authors' processing: Quantification of nucleated cells was approximated via reference gene primer amplification. Data came from immunoSEQ multiplex PCR; TCRdb stores just in-frame clones and leaves some out. The D gene and trimming were derived from the DNA, and the V and J assignments and clone size from that table. The sample comprises some 250,000 clones, 80% to 85% of which are singletons, and around an eighth rests with the top ten. Material: peripheral blood. The TCR sequence derives from a woman aged 55 to 70 with active or convalescent COVID-19.

The CDR3 DNA is TGTGCCAGCCTACGGGGGGGCACTGGAAACACCATATATTTT. Protein product: CASLRGGTGNTIYF. This rearrangement joins TRBV6-5 to TRBJ1-3, with D possibly TRBD1 on 6 matching bases. V was trimmed by 8 bases and J by 2 bases, leaving 13 bases between them. Germline lookup yields CDR1 MNHEY and CDR2 SVGAGI. The CDR3 length is 14 residues.